This TCR beta chain derives from a study of CD8 T cells in ankylosing spondylitis. Germline assignment: CDR1 MNHEY and CDR2 SVGEGT. CDR3 length: 14 residues. V was clipped by 6 bases and J by 7 bases, with 15 bases between them. This clonotype was counted many times. Its antigen is unidentified. Via MiXCR, TCRdb re-called the 5' RACE reads, giving one row per CDR3 protein. The sample lists about 460,000 distinct CDR3 sequences; less than 6% were seen once. Overall study results and limits: Seemingly characteristic of ankylosing spondylitis blood was a TCR beta motif consisting of fewer than 10 highly homologous variants.

Sequenced: blood, either unsorted or a sorted T cell fraction (not recorded which). The receptor was derived from a male donor with ankylosing spondylitis. The chain links TRBV6-2 or TRBV6-3 to TRBJ2-2; D may be TRBD1 (5 bases). The CDR3 sequence is CASRDDSYGGELFF. The CDR3 DNA reads TGTGCCAGCAGGGATGACAGTTACGGCGGGGAGCTGTTTTTT.